This T cell receptor (beta chain) was sequenced for a study of T cell repertoires in cytomegalovirus infection. In its sample, this clonotype was seen a few times. What it binds is unknown. TCRdb used MiXCR to reprocess the reads, holding one entry per CDR3 protein. The table has 830,000 or so distinct CDR3 sequences, about 31% seen once. V was clipped by 3 bases and J by 4 bases; unmatched bases: 9. CDR1 SEHNR and CDR2 FQNEAQ come from the germline V gene (reference sequence). This CDR3 has 16 amino acids. This material consisted of cultured CD8+ T cells from PBMCs, taken from culture after CMV antigen stimulation. This sequence was found in a human donor in good health (CMV status not recorded). Some clones in this sample may be carry-over from other donors' samples. The gene calls are TRBV7-9 and TRBJ1-2; 9 bases align to TRBD1. CDR3 sequence reads: CASSFLGQGPTYGYTF. The CDR3 nucleotides read TGTGCCAGCAGCTTCCTGGGACAGGGCCCTACCTATGGCTACACCTTC.